This is a list of T cell receptor beta chains from one sample in a study of shared clonotypes between healthy human individuals. Profiled with immunoSEQ multiplex PCR; TCRdb holds only in-frame clones, not every one. The table has 1.6 million or so clones, less than 99% seen once; the top ten hold over 0.3%. The sample consisted of naive CD4+ T cells sorted from blood. The receptors stem from a man under 40 in good health. Each CDR3 is given with its conserved first and last residue. D genes are given only for firm matches. Not every row has a clone size; where given, it reads once, few, many or a size class.

TRBJ1-1 | 15 | once | TRBV19 | TRBD1 | CASSTSTGRSTEAFF | TGTGCCAGTAGTACTTCGACAGGGAGGTCCACTGAAGCTTTCTTT
TRBJ2-1 | 12 | NA | TRBV27 | NA | CASSLRGNEQFF | TGTGCCAGCAGTTTACGAGGCAATGAGCAGTTCTTC
TRBJ2-3 | 13 | once | TRBV27 | NA | CASSSASTDTQYF | TGTGCCAGCAGTTCCGCTAGCACAGATACGCAGTATTTT
TRBJ2-7 | 15 | NA | TRBV6-1 | TRBD2 | CASSELRGRAHEQYF | TGTGCCAGCAGTGAATTGCGAGGGAGGGCCCACGAGCAGTACTTC
TRBJ2-5 | 17 | NA | TRBV7-9 | TRBD2 | CASTQPLAGGPGETQYF | TGTGCCAGCACCCAACCACTCGCGGGAGGGCCTGGTGAGACCCAGTACTTC
TRBJ2-7 | 13 | NA | TRBV7-3 | NA | CASSLRPAYEQYF | TGTGCCAGCAGCTTGAGGCCTGCCTACGAGCAGTACTTC
TRBJ2-7 | 16 | NA | TRBV11-2 | NA | CASSLAPLGAVYEQYF | TGTGCCAGCAGCTTAGCCCCGCTCGGGGCAGTCTACGAGCAGTACTTC
TRBJ2-2 | 15 | NA | TRBV28 | NA | CASSLQPGDTGELFF | TGTGCCAGCAGTTTACAACCAGGGGACACCGGGGAGCTGTTTTTT
TRBJ2-1 | 16 | NA | TRBV5-1 | TRBD2 | CASSFWTGGLPHEQFF | TGCGCCAGCAGCTTTTGGACGGGAGGGCTTCCCCATGAGCAGTTCTTC
TRBJ1-2 | 12 | NA | TRBV11-2 | NA | CASSLHGGGYTF | TGTGCCAGCAGCTTGCATGGGGGCGGCTACACCTTC
TRBJ2-4 | 11 | NA | TRBV28 | NA | CSGGSKNIQYF | TGTTCCGGGGGTTCCAAAAACATTCAGTACTTC
TRBJ2-7 | 13 | NA | TRBV28 | TRBD1 | CASQQGAVYEQYF | TGTGCCAGCCAACAGGGGGCTGTTTACGAGCAGTACTTC
TRBJ2-5 | 14 | NA | TRBV5-1 | NA | CASSLIWGKETQYF | TGCGCCAGCAGCTTGATTTGGGGGAAAGAGACCCAGTACTTC
TRBJ2-3 | 15 | NA | TRBV7-2 | TRBD2 | CASSSTSGYTDTQYF | TGTGCCAGCAGCTCGACTAGCGGGTACACAGATACGCAGTATTTT
TRBJ2-3 | 13 | once | TRBV10-2 | NA | CASSPGSRYTQYF | TGCGCCAGCTCGCCGGGGTCCAGGTATACGCAGTATTTT
TRBJ2-3 | 14 | NA | TRBV5-1 | NA | CASLEGLSTDTQYF | TGCGCCAGCCTGGAAGGGCTTAGCACAGATACGCAGTATTTT
TRBJ1-4 | 16 | NA | TRBV5-6 | TRBD1 | CASSLGQGGTNEKLFF | TGTGCCAGCAGTCTCGGACAGGGCGGGACTAATGAAAAACTGTTTTTT